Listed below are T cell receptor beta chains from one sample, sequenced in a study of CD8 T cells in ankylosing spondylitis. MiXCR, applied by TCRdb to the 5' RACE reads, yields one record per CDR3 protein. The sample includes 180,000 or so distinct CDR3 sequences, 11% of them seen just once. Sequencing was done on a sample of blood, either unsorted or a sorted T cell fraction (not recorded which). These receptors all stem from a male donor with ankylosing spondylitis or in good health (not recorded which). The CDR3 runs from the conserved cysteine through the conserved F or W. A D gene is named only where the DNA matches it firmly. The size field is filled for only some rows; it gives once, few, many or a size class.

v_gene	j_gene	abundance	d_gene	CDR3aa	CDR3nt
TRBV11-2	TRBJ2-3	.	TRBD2	CASSYGRLDLAGGPRDTQYF	TGTGCCAGCAGTTACGGGCGCCTTGACTTAGCGGGAGGGCCGAGGGATACGCAGTATTTT
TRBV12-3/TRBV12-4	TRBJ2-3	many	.	CASSLGGAGEDTQYF	TGTGCCAGCAGTTTAGGGGGAGCAGGGGAGGATACGCAGTATTTT
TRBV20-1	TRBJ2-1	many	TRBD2	CSARELGLAENEQFF	TGCAGTGCTAGAGAGCTGGGACTAGCGGAGAATGAGCAGTTCTTC
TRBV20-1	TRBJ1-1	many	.	CSARPPGSPSTEAFF	TGCAGTGCTAGGCCCCCGGGCAGCCCTAGCACTGAAGCTTTCTTT
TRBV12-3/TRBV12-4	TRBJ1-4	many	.	CASSLGKSANEKLFF	TGTGCCAGCAGTTTGGGGAAGTCGGCTAATGAAAAACTGTTTTTT
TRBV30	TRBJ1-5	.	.	CAWASSNQPQHF	TGTGCCTGGGCTAGTAGCAATCAGCCCCAGCATTTT
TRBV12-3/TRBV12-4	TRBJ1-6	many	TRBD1	CASSQDRGYNSPLHF	TGTGCCAGCAGCCAGGACAGGGGCTATAATTCACCCCTCCACTTT
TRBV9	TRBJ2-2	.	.	CASSRDLGNTGELFF	TGTGCCAGCAGCAGGGACCTTGGGAACACCGGGGAGCTGTTTTTT
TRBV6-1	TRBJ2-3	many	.	CASSLGQYSTDTQYF	TGTGCCAGCAGCCTAGGGCAGTACAGCACAGATACGCAGTATTTT
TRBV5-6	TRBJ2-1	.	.	CASSRRDREQFF	TGTGCCAGCAGTCGTCGGGACCGAGAGCAGTTCTTC
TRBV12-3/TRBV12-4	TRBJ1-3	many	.	CASSFSQGSGNTIYF	TGTGCCAGCAGTTTCTCCCAGGGCTCTGGAAACACCATATATTTT
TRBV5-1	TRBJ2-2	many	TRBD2	CASSYLGLAGNTGELFF	TGCGCCAGCAGCTACCTAGGACTAGCGGGGAACACCGGGGAGCTGTTTTTT
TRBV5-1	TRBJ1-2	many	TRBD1	CASSYGRDRAAAGYTF	TGCGCCAGCAGCTATGGCCGGGACAGGGCCGCGGCTGGCTACACCTTC
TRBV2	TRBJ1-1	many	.	CASKKPRATEAFF	TGTGCCAGCAAGAAGCCGAGGGCCACTGAAGCTTTCTTT
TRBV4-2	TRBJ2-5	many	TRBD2	CASSQDWLAEKETQYF	TGTGCCAGCAGCCAAGATTGGCTAGCGGAAAAAGAGACCCAGTACTTC
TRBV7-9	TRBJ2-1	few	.	CASRGFDEQFF	TGTGCCAGCAGAGGATTCGATGAGCAGTTCTTC
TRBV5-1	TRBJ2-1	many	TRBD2	CASSLVGRSPGGSVNYNEQFF	TGCGCCAGCAGCTTGGTTGGAAGGTCGCCCGGCGGGAGCGTAAACTACAATGAGCAGTTCTTC
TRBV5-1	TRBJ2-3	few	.	CASSESGHTDTQYF	TGCGCCAGCAGCGAGTCGGGCCACACAGATACGCAGTATTTT
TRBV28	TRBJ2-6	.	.	CASSKRPSGANVLTF	TGTGCCAGCAGTAAAAGACCCTCTGGGGCCAACGTCCTGACTTTC
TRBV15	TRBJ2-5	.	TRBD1	CATSFSGTGRTQYF	TGTGCCACCAGCTTCTCGGGGACAGGGCGAACCCAGTACTTC
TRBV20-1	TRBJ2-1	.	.	CSAPGRESLRDEQFF	TGCAGTGCTCCCGGGAGAGAGAGCCTTAGGGATGAGCAGTTCTTC
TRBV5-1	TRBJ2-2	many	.	CASSLGRLLNTGELFF	TGCGCCAGCAGCTTGGGGCGACTTCTAAACACCGGGGAGCTGTTTTTT
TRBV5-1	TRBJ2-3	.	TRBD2	CASSSSLRTSRDTQYF	TGCGCCAGCAGCTCCTCACTGCGGACTAGCCGAGATACGCAGTATTTT
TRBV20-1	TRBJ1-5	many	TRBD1	CSAAGGSDQPQHF	TGCAGTGCTGCAGGGGGAAGCGATCAGCCCCAGCATTTT
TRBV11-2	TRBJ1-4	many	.	CASSLAPSNEKLFF	TGTGCCAGCAGCTTAGCGCCGTCTAATGAAAAACTGTTTTTT
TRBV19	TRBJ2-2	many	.	CASSIFKGVTGELFF	TGTGCCAGTAGTATTTTCAAAGGGGTCACCGGGGAGCTGTTTTTT
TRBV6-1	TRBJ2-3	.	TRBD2	CASSPTSGGADTQYF	TGTGCCAGCAGTCCCACTAGCGGGGGGGCCGATACGCAGTATTTT
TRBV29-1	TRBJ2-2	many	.	CSARLANTGELFF	TGCAGCGCCCGGCTAGCGAACACCGGGGAGCTGTTTTTT
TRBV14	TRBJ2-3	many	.	CASSPRGYTQYF	TGTGCCAGCAGCCCAAGGGGTTATACGCAGTATTTT
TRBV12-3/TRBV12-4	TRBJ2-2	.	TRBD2	CTSCLSEIRDYPTGELFF	TGTACCAGCTGTTTATCTGAGATAAGGGACTATCCCACCGGGGAGCTGTTTTTT
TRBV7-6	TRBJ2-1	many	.	CASSLDPSSYNEQFF	TGTGCCAGCAGCCTGGACCCGAGCTCCTACAATGAGCAGTTCTTC
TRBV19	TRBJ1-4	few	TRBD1	CASTPNRGPNEKLFF	TGTGCCAGTACCCCTAACAGGGGGCCTAATGAAAAACTGTTTTTT
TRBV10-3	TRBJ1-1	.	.	CAAATFRADEAFF	TGTGCCGCCGCCACCTTCAGGGCCGATGAAGCTTTCTTT
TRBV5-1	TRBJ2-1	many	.	CASSFGQSSSYNEQFF	TGCGCCAGCAGCTTTGGACAGTCGAGCTCCTACAATGAGCAGTTCTTC
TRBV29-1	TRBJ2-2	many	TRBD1	CSVKEPGQGTGELFF	TGCAGCGTTAAAGAACCGGGACAGGGGACCGGGGAGCTGTTTTTT
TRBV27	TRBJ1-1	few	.	CASCPGRKGVTEAFF	TGTGCCAGCTGTCCCGGCAGGAAGGGGGTAACTGAAGCTTTCTTT
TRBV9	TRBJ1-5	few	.	CASSVGGGINQPQHF	TGTGCCAGCAGCGTAGGTGGTGGGATCAATCAGCCCCAGCATTTT
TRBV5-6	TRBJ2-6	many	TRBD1	CASSRDSGGANVLTF	TGTGCCAGCAGCAGGGACAGCGGAGGGGCCAACGTCCTGACTTTC
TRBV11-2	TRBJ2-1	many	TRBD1	CASSSGQGGEQFF	TGTGCCAGCAGCTCGGGACAGGGAGGTGAGCAGTTCTTC
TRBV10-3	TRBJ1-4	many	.	CATSGETNEKLFF	TGTGCCACCTCGGGGGAAACTAATGAAAAACTGTTTTTT
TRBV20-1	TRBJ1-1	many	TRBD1	CSANAGQAGKAFF	TGCAGTGCTAACGCGGGACAGGCCGGTAAAGCTTTCTTT
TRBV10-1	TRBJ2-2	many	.	CASSESVGANTGELFF	TGCGCCAGCAGTGAGTCGGTGGGGGCGAACACCGGGGAGCTGTTTTTT
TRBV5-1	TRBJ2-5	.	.	CASSSGEREETQYF	TGCGCCAGCAGCTCGGGAGAACGGGAAGAGACCCAGTACTTC
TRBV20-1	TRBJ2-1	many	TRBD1	CSATRDRGFF	TGCAGTGCTACCCGGGACAGGGGGTTCTTC
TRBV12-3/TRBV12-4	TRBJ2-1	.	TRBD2	CASSVLGLAGGGNEQFF	TGTGCCAGCAGTGTCCTAGGACTAGCGGGAGGGGGCAATGAGCAGTTCTTC
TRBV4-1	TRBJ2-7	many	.	CASSQLGIKYEQYF	TGCGCCAGCAGCCAATTAGGAATAAAGTACGAGCAGTACTTC
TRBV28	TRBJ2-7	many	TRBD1	CASSPLGTGSIEQYF	TGTGCCAGCAGTCCACTAGGGACAGGGTCTATCGAGCAGTACTTC
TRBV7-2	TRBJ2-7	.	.	CASSQGASGRRRGEQYF	TGTGCCAGCAGCCAAGGGGCGTCGGGCAGGCGACGGGGGGAGCAGTACTTC
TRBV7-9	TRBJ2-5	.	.	CASSPGAKQETQYF	TGTGCCAGCAGCCCCGGGGCCAAACAAGAGACCCAGTACTTC
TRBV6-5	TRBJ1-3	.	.	CASSYGGHLSGNTIYF	TGTGCCAGCAGTTACGGTGGACACCTCTCTGGAAACACCATATATTTT
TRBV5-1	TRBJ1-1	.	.	CASSSSPGFSNTEAFF	TGCGCCAGCAGCTCGTCCCCAGGTTTCTCGAACACTGAAGCTTTCTTT
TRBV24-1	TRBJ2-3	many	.	CATSDPTQDYTDTQYF	TGTGCCACCAGTGATCCCACACAGGACTACACAGATACGCAGTATTTT
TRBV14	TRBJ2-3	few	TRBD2	CASTPSGGAYGETDTQYF	TGTGCCAGCACCCCGAGCGGGGGGGCCTATGGTGAGACAGATACGCAGTATTTT
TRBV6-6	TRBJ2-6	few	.	CASTGANVLTF	TGTGCCAGCACTGGGGCCAACGTCCTGACTTTC
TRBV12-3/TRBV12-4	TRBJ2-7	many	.	CASTPGGKQYF	TGTGCCAGCACCCCAGGGGGGAAGCAGTACTTC
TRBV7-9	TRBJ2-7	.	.	CASSLAAGTVSYEQYF	TGTGCCAGCAGCTTAGCCGCCGGGACCGTCTCCTACGAGCAGTACTTC
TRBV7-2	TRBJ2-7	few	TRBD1	CASSFNTGGGYEQYF	TGTGCCAGCAGCTTCAATACAGGGGGTGGCTACGAGCAGTACTTC
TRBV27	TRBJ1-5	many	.	CASSLHGYSNQPQHF	TGTGCCAGCAGTTTACATGGTTATAGCAATCAGCCCCAGCATTTT
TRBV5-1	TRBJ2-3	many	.	CASSLESGRTDTQYF	TGCGCCAGCAGCTTGGAAAGCGGCCGCACAGATACGCAGTATTTT
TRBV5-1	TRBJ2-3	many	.	CASSLEGDGSPSTDTQYF	TGCGCCAGCAGCTTGGAGGGGGATGGATCCCCTAGCACAGATACGCAGTATTTT